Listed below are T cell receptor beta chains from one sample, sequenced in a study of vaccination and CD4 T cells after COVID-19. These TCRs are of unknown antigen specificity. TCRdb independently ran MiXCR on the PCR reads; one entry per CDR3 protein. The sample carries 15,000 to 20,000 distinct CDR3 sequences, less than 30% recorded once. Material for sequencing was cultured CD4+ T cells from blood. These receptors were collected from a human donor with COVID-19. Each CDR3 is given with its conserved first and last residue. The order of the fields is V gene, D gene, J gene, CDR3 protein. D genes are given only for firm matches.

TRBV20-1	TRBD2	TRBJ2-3	CSARTSGGTDTQYF
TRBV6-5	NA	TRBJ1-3	CASSYSRQSSGNTIYF
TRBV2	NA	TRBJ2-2	CASTEGQLTGELFF
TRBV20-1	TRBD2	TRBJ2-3	CSAGEGDTQYF
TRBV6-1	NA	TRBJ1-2	CASSEAPTVLGIYGYTF
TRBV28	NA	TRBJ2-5	CASSPDRQETQYF
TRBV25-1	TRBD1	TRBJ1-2	CASSVFQGANYGYTF
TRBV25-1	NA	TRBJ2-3	CASSERVGVVDTQYF
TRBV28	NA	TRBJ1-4	CASSLGGARTNEKLFF
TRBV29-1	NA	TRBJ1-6	CSVRRLSPLHF
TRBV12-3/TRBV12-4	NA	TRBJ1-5	CASSPRQGYSNQPQHF
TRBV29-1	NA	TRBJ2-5	CSVRPAAGPQETQYF
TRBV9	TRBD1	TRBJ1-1	CASSVSGGHGGAFF
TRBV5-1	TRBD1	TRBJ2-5	CASSSGQGGYQETQYF
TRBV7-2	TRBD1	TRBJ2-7	CASSRDRGLSLEQYF
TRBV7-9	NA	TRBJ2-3	CASTSFGADTQYF
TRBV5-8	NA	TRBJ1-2	CASSLVVGHGYTF
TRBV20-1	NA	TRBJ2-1	CSARDSGSGTGTYNEQFF
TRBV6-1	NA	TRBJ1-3	CASSRGPGRGNTIYF
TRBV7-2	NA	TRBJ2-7	CASSSGGEQYF
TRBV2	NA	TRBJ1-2	CASGSEGYTF
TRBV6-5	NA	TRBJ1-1	CASRYLTEAFF
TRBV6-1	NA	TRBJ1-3	CASSPAGTYSGNTIYF
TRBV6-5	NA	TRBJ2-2	CASSYSIREVGELFF
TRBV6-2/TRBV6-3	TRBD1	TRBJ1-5	CASSPRDRAGGQPQHF
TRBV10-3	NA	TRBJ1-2	CAISESRPGGGNYGYTF
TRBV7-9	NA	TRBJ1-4	CASSLGLASNEKLFF
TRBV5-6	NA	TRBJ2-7	CASSLMELVSYEQYF
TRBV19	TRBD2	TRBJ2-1	CASSLRTSGGFVEQFF
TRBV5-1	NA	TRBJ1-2	CASSLGTENYGYTF
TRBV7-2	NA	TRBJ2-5	CASRLGPEPGKTQYF
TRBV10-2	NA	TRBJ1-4	CASRHSRATNEKLFF
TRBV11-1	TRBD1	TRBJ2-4	CASSLDRVQYF
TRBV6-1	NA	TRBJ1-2	CASTNGGGYTF
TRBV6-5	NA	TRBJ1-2	CASSFNRVGYTF
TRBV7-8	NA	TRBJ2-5	CASSSRQAMVQYF
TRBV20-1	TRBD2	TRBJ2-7	CSARPGGTYEQYF
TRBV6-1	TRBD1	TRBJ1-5	CPSRGGLGRDQPQHF
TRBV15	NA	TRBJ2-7	CATSRDQVSYEQYF
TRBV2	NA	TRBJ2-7	CASTPRTIEYEQYF
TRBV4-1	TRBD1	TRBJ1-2	CASSQGTGGANYGYTF
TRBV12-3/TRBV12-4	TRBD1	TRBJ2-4	CASQGEAKNIQYF
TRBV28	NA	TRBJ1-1	CASCSPPGGTEAFF
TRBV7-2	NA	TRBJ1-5	CASTPDRNQPQHF
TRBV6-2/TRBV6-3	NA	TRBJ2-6	CASSTGYSPPGANVLTF
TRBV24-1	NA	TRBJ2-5	CATSDPRGSETQYF